This is a list of T cell receptor beta chains from one sample in a study of blood T cell repertoires in COVID-19. Here immunoSEQ multiplex PCR was the method, and the copy in TCRdb shows in-frame clones only, minus some. Here the sample spans about 33,000 clones, about 79% being singletons. The sequenced sample was peripheral blood. The receptor set was obtained from a human donor in a cohort sampled during active COVID-19. Each CDR3 is given without its conserved first and last residue. Fields, in order: J gene, V gene, CDR3 protein.

J: TRBJ2-7; V: TRBV5-5; CDR3: ASSLQGAYEQY
J: TRBJ1-1; V: TRBV27; CDR3: ASSPTRTGTGNTEAF
J: TRBJ2-7; V: TRBV6-5; CDR3: AILLAGPLYEQY
J: TRBJ2-5; V: TRBV5-6; CDR3: ASSMGQLSTQY
J: TRBJ2-2; V: TRBV2; CDR3: ASSGQTTSTGELF
J: TRBJ2-5; V: TRBV6-1; CDR3: ASSESAGETQY
J: TRBJ1-2; V: TRBV2; CDR3: ASSEQGWSGYT
J: TRBJ2-1; V: TRBV29-1; CDR3: STLRAVNEQF
J: TRBJ2-7; V: TRBV12-5; CDR3: ASGLGTVLGYEQY
J: TRBJ1-2; V: TRBV6-2/TRBV6-3; CDR3: ASSYTDDRIGYYGYT
J: TRBJ2-1; V: TRBV7-9; CDR3: ASSQRLAGGNEQF
J: TRBJ1-6; V: TRBV19; CDR3: ASRWSAGNSPLH
J: TRBJ2-3; V: TRBV15; CDR3: ATSREQAGGQAQDTQY
J: TRBJ2-5; V: TRBV15; CDR3: ATSRGGGQQETQY
J: TRBJ1-5; V: TRBV19; CDR3: ASSNRHFPQPQH
J: TRBJ1-3; V: TRBV10-1; CDR3: ASSGGGELSGNTIY
J: TRBJ1-5; V: TRBV7-2; CDR3: ASSLEGYSNQPQH
J: TRBJ2-7; V: TRBV6-1; CDR3: ASSVTSGVPTYEQY
J: TRBJ1-1; V: TRBV9; CDR3: ASSKQGDTEAF
J: TRBJ2-7; V: TRBV10-1; CDR3: ASSGGPSGTGRNEQY
J: TRBJ1-1; V: TRBV9; CDR3: ASSVAGNTEAF
J: TRBJ1-6; V: TRBV6-6; CDR3: ASSPQGYNSPLH
J: TRBJ1-2; V: TRBV28; CDR3: ASSFGRFGGYT
J: TRBJ1-2; V: TRBV10-2; CDR3: ASTHEGRGYT
J: TRBJ2-3; V: TRBV30; CDR3: AWSLTGGATDTQY
J: TRBJ1-3; V: TRBV19; CDR3: ASRQGFENTIY
J: TRBJ2-7; V: TRBV6-5; CDR3: ASSYRQGSGEQY
J: TRBJ1-5; V: TRBV18; CDR3: ASSESYSNQPQH
J: TRBJ1-2; V: TRBV6-5; CDR3: ASLLRGWPGYT
J: TRBJ1-6; V: TRBV18; CDR3: ASSPGTGDYNSPLH
J: TRBJ1-3; V: TRBV9; CDR3: ASSERTGTTGNTIY
J: TRBJ1-4; V: TRBV18; CDR3: ASSPGQGVEKLF
J: TRBJ2-2; V: TRBV12-3/TRBV12-4; CDR3: ASSYVPTGELF
J: TRBJ1-2; V: TRBV28; CDR3: ASRGEGLSYGYT
J: TRBJ1-5; V: TRBV19; CDR3: ASSPFRDSNQPQH
J: TRBJ2-2; V: TRBV5-1; CDR3: ASSPGTGVNTGELF
J: TRBJ1-1; V: TRBV19; CDR3: ASSIEKRNTEAF
J: TRBJ1-5; V: TRBV4-1; CDR3: ASSQDGTRGQPQH
J: TRBJ1-1; V: TRBV19; CDR3: ASRLAGDTEAF
J: TRBJ2-6; V: TRBV19; CDR3: ASSIVGGSSAGANVLT
J: TRBJ1-4; V: TRBV11-1; CDR3: ASSPRGTEDEKLF
J: TRBJ2-5; V: TRBV18; CDR3: ASSAGQQETQY
J: TRBJ2-5; V: TRBV4-2; CDR3: ASSQGGDSETQY
J: TRBJ2-2; V: TRBV4-3; CDR3: ASRPGLANTGELF
J: TRBJ2-7; V: TRBV7-6; CDR3: ASSPERAGAPYEQY
J: TRBJ2-7; V: TRBV28; CDR3: ASSLGTGVYEQY
J: TRBJ2-7; V: TRBV4-1; CDR3: ASRALAGPPYEQY
J: TRBJ2-3; V: TRBV29-1; CDR3: SVVGHGGDTQY
J: TRBJ1-4; V: TRBV12-3/TRBV12-4; CDR3: ASRAVGNEKLF
J: TRBJ2-7; V: TRBV11-2; CDR3: ASSDGRGRDEQY
J: TRBJ2-5; V: TRBV7-3; CDR3: ASSLNGLPQETQY
J: TRBJ1-2; V: TRBV5-4; CDR3: ASSWERTGGGYT
J: TRBJ1-2; V: TRBV18; CDR3: ASSLQDRGLSGYT
J: TRBJ2-5; V: TRBV7-2; CDR3: ASRTSGGATETQY
J: TRBJ1-2; V: TRBV6-2/TRBV6-3; CDR3: ASSYQGRHGYT
J: TRBJ2-3; V: TRBV5-1; CDR3: ASSLRTSWDTQY